Reported below is one T cell receptor beta chain. The antigen it recognizes is unknown. Per-base qualities were not stored, and no clone one base away is much larger. For CDR1 and CDR2, the germline V gene (reference sequence) lists LNHDA and SQIVND. Trimming takes 7 bases off V and 0 bases off J; junction bases not matched to a gene: 5. Including cysteine and phenylalanine, the CDR3 has 15 amino acids. Only the CDR3 part of the read is kept: 45 bases, read in frame from the first base. The library relied on the immunoSEQ multiplex PCR assay. For the multiplex PCR, a mixture combining 60 forward primers for TCR Vbeta segments and 13 reverse primers for TCR Jbeta segments was used. The CDR3 region of rearranged TCR beta genes was amplified from genomic DNA by a multiplex PCR assay. The amplified TCR beta libraries were sequenced on the Illumina HiSeq System as 87-base-pair reads. As for how the authors treated the data: In a later analysis, approximately 74 million unique TCR beta chains were counted across the roughly 610 repertoires, and approximately 11 million of these chains were shared by at least two donors. Raw reads were error-corrected and collapsed into unique sequences with a nearest-neighbor algorithm that merged closely related sequences to remove PCR and sequencing errors. V, D and J gene segments were assigned by aligning CDR3 sequences to IMGT reference sequences. For a sequence to be retained, at least a six-nucleotide match to both a V gene segment and a J gene segment was required. A rearrangement counted as productive if the CDR3 had no stop codons and remained in frame with V and J, and every other rearrangement counted as non-productive. CDR3 was defined according to IMGT convention as the region running from the second conserved V-encoded cysteine to the conserved J-encoded phenylalanine. The earlier analysis of about 570 of the donors excluded any sequence lacking an unambiguous match to a single V gene segment. An earlier analysis of a few hundred of the donors classified V segments as functional when productive rearrangements were above 56.7% and as segregating when the standard deviation between donors was above 5%. A statistical classification framework was built for diagnosing cytomegalovirus status from the catalog of TCR beta chain sequences. V and J gene assignment, in a later analysis, came from comparing TCR nucleotide sequences with IMGT/GENE-DB human TR gene sequences. Using the TCRdist pipeline, a later analysis assigned CDR3 sequences along with most-parsimonious VDJ recombination scenarios. In a later analysis, each TCR beta chain was defined by its CDR3 amino acid sequence together with its V-gene family, and reads without a unique V-gene family were excluded. A later analysis removed roughly 590 highly shared, low-generation-probability nucleotide sequences to deal with suspected cross-contamination and a sequencing artifact. For each public chain, a later analysis derived a clonal expansion index from normalized ranks of inferred template counts within each repertoire. In a later analysis, generation probabilities were computed using a VDJ recombination model fitted to out-of-frame rearrangements, and the results were checked against IGoR. In a later analysis, hypergeometric tests were used to score TCR-TCR, TCR-HLA and TCR-CMV co-occurrence, with a repertoire-size bias correction applied to TCR pairs. To estimate false discovery rates, a later analysis permuted the HLA or CMV assignments 20 times. In a later analysis, co-occurring TCRs were grouped using DBSCAN, with TCRdist sequence similarity added in when clustering inside HLA-allele-positive subsets. Co-occurrence clustering excluded repertoires with fewer than 30,000 or more than 120,000 public chains, plus five with anomalous nucleotide sharing. Entries here come from immuneACCESS through TCRdb and include only in-frame sequences with V and J called. Some clones fail to appear in such tables; in the studies checked, an unresolved V gene covers under half of the shortfall, and the cause of the remainder is unknown. That table gives V, J and clone size, and the DNA gave D and trimming. Recorded for this sample are about 100,000 clones; about 59% of them occurred a single time. 3.8% of the sample goes to the ten largest clones.

In total, approximately 700 healthy bone marrow donors made up the cohort. Cohort members were all nominally healthy when sampled, although unrecorded immune exposures were likely present. The donor was CMV seropositive and was included in the group of 289 seropositive cohort members. Each donor provided a peripheral blood sample, and peripheral blood mononuclear cells were used for TCR beta sequencing. The Qiagen DNeasy Blood Extraction Kit was used to extract genomic DNA from the blood cell samples. The data derive from a study of cytomegalovirus exposure and HLA in healthy donors (dated by TCRdb to about 2017). The study in broad terms: According to an earlier analysis of a few hundred of the donors, about 180 million T cells yielded roughly 110 million unique TCR beta sequences and around 280 Gb of sequence data. An early release that covered roughly 600 HLA-typed donors contained approximately 290 gigabases of sequencing data and 65 million to 100 million unique TCR sequences. Of the roughly 400 genotyped donors, approximately 83% fell in the genetic ancestry cluster associated with self-reported Caucasian donors. The study aimed to test whether cataloging public T cell receptors could reveal signatures of past pathogen exposure. The study used immunosequencing to profile the T cell repertoires of approximately 690 subjects and linked those repertoires to cytomegalovirus serostatus. Along with the roughly 670-subject first cohort, a separate validation cohort of approximately 110 different subjects was used. To predict cytomegalovirus infection status, the study brought together high-throughput TCR immunosequencing, statistical association of individual TCRs with disease status, and machine learning. A later analysis re-analyzed previously published TCR beta repertoires from roughly 600 donors and added high-resolution HLA genotyping to study TCR occurrence patterns. Rather than drawing on any new phenotypic data, the later analysis identified candidate immune exposures from TCR beta sequences and the way those sequences occurred across donors. In an earlier analysis of 500 to 650 of the donors, high-throughput TCR beta sequencing was used to judge whether each TCR beta V gene segment behaved as functional or pseudogenic. Donor age, sex, ethnicity and CMV serostatus were compiled together with the repertoire data. Genome-wide SNP genotypes for about 60% of the roughly 670 donors were used in a later genetic analysis, which treated that subset as a discovery cohort. All discovery cohort repertoires had been generated using a single sequencing platform. Class I and class II HLA loci were covered by the typing at four-digit resolution. Typing coverage varied by locus: roughly 629-640 donors for A, B, C, DRB1 and DQB1; 522 for DQA1; approximately 610 for DPA1; fewer than 480 for DPB1. Roughly five DR-DQ haplotypes were handled as single units for association and clustering because linkage in the cohort was strong. Across 300 to 400 genotyped donors of the cohort, an average of about 200,000 unique TCR beta nucleotide sequences per donor were sequenced, and roughly a sixth of those sequences were non-productive.

What the work shows at the level of the full study, not this receptor alone: According to the authors, the approach could potentially be generalized to other disease states and immunological phenotypes. The sequencing pipeline was judged likely to have produced a cluster of highly shared sequence variants as a technical artifact. A later analysis reported that several top co-occurrence clusters appeared linked to parvovirus B19, influenza, CMV and Epstein-Barr virus. In the study, around 150 TCR beta chains were listed as associated with cytomegalovirus. In a later genetic analysis, fewer N-insertions in productive TCRs were reported among donors in an Asian-associated ancestry cluster than the roughly 700-donor mean. Sequencing depth was assumed to be roughly uniform across donors in the presence/absence analyses, though that assumption may not hold. Compared with equally common non-associated chains, HLA-associated TCR beta chains in a later analysis were more clonally expanded and had lower generation probabilities. When HLA alleles, especially DR and DQ, strongly co-occurred, attributing TCR associations to individual alleles was difficult. Specific HLA alleles were associated with 18,000 or so TCR beta sequences at a false discovery rate of 0.05 in a later analysis. According to a later analysis, most CMV-associated TCR beta chains appeared to be HLA-restricted, and the HLA associations seemed to be driven largely by CMV exposure. Broadly in line with IMGT annotations, most TCR beta V segments showed up in productive rearrangements about 87% or about 30% of the time in an earlier analysis of approximately 600 of the donors. Because counts were too low, approximately 15 rarely observed V segments, including chromosome 9 orphons, were excluded from the earlier analysis of around 640 of the donors. Some IMGT-functional V segments, including TRBV6-2 and TRBV6-3, could not be told apart with the 87-base-pair reads, so those segments were excluded. Cytomegalovirus status was reported to be diagnosed by the classifier with high specificity and sensitivity in both the original and validation cohorts. This cohort had only TCR beta chains sequenced, and the lack of alpha or paired-chain data limited which features could be detected. In vitro tests confirmed that a few of the cytomegalovirus-associated TCR beta chains recognize cytomegalovirus antigens. In a later genetic analysis, a missense DCLRE1C variant was associated with V-gene and J-gene trimming of TCR beta chains, and the association was replicated in an independent cohort. Because HLA typing was unavailable for some donors at each locus, only the typed subset was used in association tests. CMV serostatus was the only immune exposure information available for the cohort. Most TCR sequences were seen in very few donors, while some public TCRs were found in many individuals. A later analysis found that TCR association rates varied across HLA loci, with DRB1 alleles showing the most associated TCRs and HLA-C alleles the fewest. Correlated functional status among segregating V segments might reflect linkage disequilibrium, but an unknown experimental factor could not be ruled out. A further reported finding was that TCR beta sequences accurately predicted the HLA-A and HLA-B alleles for most subjects in the first cohort.

The sequence derives from a man aged 30-40 years in good health and CMV-seropositive. The sequencing sample was made of PBMCs. The chain is made from TRBV19 and TRBJ2-7, and 11 junction bases match TRBD2. The DNA sequence is given as TGTGCCAGTAAACTAGCGGGGGCCAGCTCCTACGAGCAGTACTTC. This translates into CASKLAGASSYEQYF.